This record concerns one TCR beta chain sequence. This record belongs to a study of blood T cells in healthy people across ages. Germline lookup yields CDR1 WNHNN and CDR2 SYGVQD (reference sequence). CDR3 length: 14 amino acids. Trimming pared 7 bases from V and 6 bases from J, leaving 15 bases between. A second PCR, run for roughly 7 to 11 cycles, used a sample-barcoded 5' primer plus a J-beta primer mix. TCRdb passed the 5' RACE reads through MiXCR, listing each CDR3 protein once. Of around 1.5 million distinct CDR3 sequences in the sample, around 39% were seen once. The specimen sequenced was blood. V usage is TRBV10-1 and J usage is TRBJ2-2, with unresolved D. The source is a woman between 18 and 29 years old in good health. The CDR3 protein is CASKGNSVPGELFF. CDR3 in DNA: TGCGCCAGCAAGGGCAACAGCGTGCCCGGGGAGCTGTTTTTT.